These 7 T cell receptor beta chains share one sample of origin, sequenced in a study of beta chain features in type 1 diabetes (dated by TCRdb to between 2017 and 2018). The paper's findings and limits, for the study overall: Type 1 diabetes patients showed a moderate but significant shortening of TCRB CDR3 length in all four CD4+ subsets.

The library was prepared using the immunoSEQ multiplex PCR assay. The entire amount of isolated RNA was reverse transcribed using the High Capacity cDNA Reverse Transcription Kit, so the sequenced TCRB transcripts were expressed ones. In TCRdb, the immuneACCESS table is reduced to in-frame sequences with V and J assigned. These tables do not hold every clone; where another copy was compared, an unresolved V gene accounts for under half, and the others remain unexplained. This sample is represented by around 120,000 clones; approximately 15% of them were singletons. The ten largest clones represent roughly 2.5% of the sample. Their antigens are not known. The sample comprised central memory CD4+ T cells from blood. The receptors were sampled from a young man with type 1 diabetes.

This chain's CDR3 is CASSLRQVADTQYF. As DNA, the CDR3 is TGTGCCAGCAGTCTAAGACAGGTTGCAGATACGCAGTATTTT. This chain connects TRBV6-5 to TRBJ2-3; possible D gene TRBD1, 6 bases. CDR1 is MNHEY, CDR2 SVGAGI, per germline. V lost 5 bases and J 4 bases, leaving 13 bases between the germline ends. This CDR3 has 14 amino acids.

The chain employs TRBV7-2 and TRBJ2-2; TRBD1 might be the D (5 bases). The V and J ends lost 5 bases and 1 base respectively, with 8 bases between them. CDR3 size: 14 residues. Per germline, CDR1 SGHTA and CDR2 FQGNSA. The CDR3 is CASSGDRNTGELFF. The CDR3 DNA follows: TGTGCCAGCAGCGGCGACAGGAACACCGGGGAGCTGTTTTTT.

A few counts support this clone. V usage is TRBV7-9 and J usage is TRBJ1-1; D call uncertain. The V end was cut by 8 bases, the J end by 5 bases, with 18 bases between. The germline gives CDR1 SEHNR, CDR2 FQNEAQ (reference sequence). The CDR3 has 14 residues. The CDR3 DNA follows: TGTGCCAGCCCTTCACCCGGACTTAGGACTGAAGCTTTCTTT. Protein: CASPSPGLRTEAFF.

V is TRBV7-2 and J is TRBJ1-4, with 12 bases matching TRBD1. The CDR3 covers 15 residues. Germline assignment: CDR1 SGHTA and CDR2 FQGNSA. The ends lost 5 bases at V and 7 bases at J; junction bases unmatched: 5. In nucleotides, the CDR3 is TGTGCCAGCAGCGTCTCGGGACAGGGGGCTGAAAAACTGTTTTTT. It yields the protein CASSVSGQGAEKLFF. The variable domain in full, with the rest retrieved from reference TRBV7-2 and TRBJ1-4, is GAGVSQSPSNKVTEKGKDVELRCDPISGHTALYWYRQSLGQGLEFLIYFQGNSAPDKSGLPSDRFSAERTGGSVSTLTIQRTQQEDSAVYLCASSVSGQGAEKLFFGSGTQLSVL.

This clone has just a few counts. This chain links TRBV7-2 with TRBJ2-5; D gene ambiguous. Germline loops: CDR1 SGHTA, CDR2 FQGNSA. The CDR3 runs to 13 residues. Trimming took off 2 bases at V and 5 bases at J, with 9 bases between the two ends. The CDR3 bases are TGTGCCAGCAGCTTATCTCCCGAGGAGACCCAGTACTTC. As protein: CASSLSPEETQYF. The variable domain in full, completed from reference TRBV7-2 and TRBJ2-5, reads GAGVSQSPSNKVTEKGKDVELRCDPISGHTALYWYRQSLGQGLEFLIYFQGNSAPDKSGLPSDRFSAERTGGSVSTLTIQRTQQEDSAVYLCASSLSPEETQYFGPGTRLLVL.

V gene TRBV5-4 combines with J gene TRBJ2-1, with 9 bases identical to TRBD1. This CDR3 is built from 17 residues. V trimming: 3 bases; J trimming: 5 bases; junction bases outside the gene matches: 12. The germline V gene encodes CDR1 SGHNT and CDR2 YYREEE (reference sequence). The CDR3 spells CASSSGGTGLRNNEQFF. The DNA for the CDR3 is TGTGCCAGCAGCTCCGGGGGGACAGGGTTAAGGAACAATGAGCAGTTCTTC.

The chain carries TRBV7-9 and TRBJ1-5; D is unclear. The germline V and J ends were trimmed by 5 bases and 9 bases, with 11 bases remaining between them. This CDR3 region has 12 residues. CDR1 and CDR2 (germline): SEHNR, FQNEAQ (reference sequence). The CDR3, as DNA: TGTGCCAGCAGCCCAAACCATGGGCCCCAGCATTTT. Its translation: CASSPNHGPQHF.